This section outlines one TCR gamma chain sequence together with its context. This clone was counted between two and nine times. Its antigen is still unknown. Base qualities were left out, and no much larger clone turns up one base away. Genomic DNA was extracted with the QIAamp DNA FFPE tissue kit from ten 5-um FFPE scrolls per case. Fully anonymised formalin-fixed paraffin-embedded duodenal biopsies surplus to diagnostic needs were used to test TCR repertoire-based classification of coeliac disease. Controls had no clinical or histological suspicion of coeliac disease and underwent upper endoscopy for reflux, dyspepsia or gastritis. Library preparation employed multiplex PCR. The sequencer was an Ion Torrent PGM. The LymphoTrack kit, which has primers carrying Illumina adapters, was used to amplify TRG repertoires from roughly 210 ng of biopsy DNA. TRG amplicons were purified with AMPure XP beads, quantified on a 2100 Bioanalyzer, and pooled equimolarly. TRG libraries were sequenced on an Ion PGM instrument. The study's own analysis went as follows. FastX removed reads in which more than 10% of nucleotides fell below the per-patient third-quartile quality score. IMGT/HighV-QUEST was used to align reads in order to assign V, D and J genes, locate CDR3 regions and judge functionality. Sequences were converted to amino acids, and every sequence predicted to be non-functional was removed. CDR3s were split into kmers, with and without positional annotation; kmer frequencies underwent PCA, and samples were clustered using all 1023 combinations of PCs 1-10. Classification was validated by leave-one-out cross-validation, re-optimising parameters on the remaining samples each time. Shannon diversity was calculated using the vegan R package from repeated random subsamples equal to the lowest read count. Identical DNA sequences were merged into single rows after TCRdb reprocessed the public reads with CATT. TCRdb, rather than the study authors, made the V and J calls. This sample has fewer than 500 gamma-chain clones in its table, and less than 45% of those were observed once. 48% of the sample goes to the ten largest clones.

These data belong to a study of intestinal T cells in coeliac disease (TCRdb year 2020). Concerning the study at large: Coeliac patients were found to be much younger than controls, with mean ages of around 15 versus 50 years recorded in the TRG cohort. The TCR-delta (TRD) cohort comprised duodenal biopsies from around eleven coeliac disease patients and around eleven non-coeliac controls. A second, larger TCR-gamma (TRG) cohort comprised duodenal biopsies from more than 30 coeliac disease patients and roughly 20 non-coeliac controls. Summary of the overall study and its limitations: There was no way to tell repeated CDR3 amino acid sequences apart from PCR duplicates. FFPE-derived DNA was found to be relatively degraded, and loss of a proportion of TCR sequences in each sample was likely caused by this degradation. Coeliac and control groups differed significantly in age, although an age-split analysis did not yield significant classification. Clustering based on TRG put 51 of 54 biopsies (roughly 94%) in the right class, and the reported leave-one-out accuracy was around 90%. All 22 biopsies in training were correctly classified by TRD kmer-based clustering, and a leave-one-out accuracy of about 90% was reported.

Sequencing input: a duodenal biopsy. This sequence originates from a human donor who served as a control with a normal duodenal biopsy, not a healthy volunteer.

CDR3 reads: CATWMVHKKLF. The nucleotides are TGTGCCACCTGGATGGTCCATAAGAAACTCTTT. The chain is made from TRGV4 and TRGJ1 or TRGJ2. The germline V gene specifies EGSTGY as CDR1 and YDSYTSSV as CDR2. Trimming takes 6 bases off V and 8 bases off J; junction bases not matched to a gene: 7. The cysteine opens and the phenylalanine closes a CDR3 of 11 amino acids. Of all the DNA, just the CDR3 is kept, 33 bases in frame from base 1.